This paragraph covers one T cell receptor beta chain sequence. The sample is drawn from a study of blood T cell repertoires in COVID-19. Across the study: Donors in the United States, Italy and Spain gave samples during acute or convalescent COVID-19.

The CDR3 has 14 residues. Trimming pared 0 bases from V and 6 bases from J, leaving 9 bases between. Germline V gene lookup returns CDR1 MNHEY and CDR2 SVGAGI. Generated by immunoSEQ multiplex PCR, the TCRdb table keeps only in-frame clones and is missing some. The table lists some 220,000 clones, around 91% of them singletons. Sequencing was carried out using PBMCs or T cells enriched from blood (not recorded which). The source is a woman aged 18 to 35 in a cohort exposed to, infected with or recovered from COVID-19 (not recorded which). V is TRBV6-5 and J is TRBJ1-5; TRBD1 might be the D (5 bases). CDR3 amino acids: CASSYSSGRQPQHF. DNA for the CDR3: TGTGCCAGCAGTTACTCTTCAGGGCGTCAGCCCCAGCATTTT.